The 11 T cell receptor beta chains below were found in one sample sequenced in a study of blood T cell repertoires in COVID-19. TCRdb keeps only in-frame clones here, not all; method: immunoSEQ multiplex PCR. The table lists more than 250,000 clones, approximately 90% of them singletons. Sequenced sample: peripheral blood. Receptors originate from a young man with active or convalescent COVID-19.

This chain uses TRBV11-1 with TRBJ1-6; D perhaps matches TRBD1 (5 bases). The CDR3 consists of 13 residues. Trimming cost V 4 bases and J 10 bases, with 11 bases left between them. CDR1 SGHAT and CDR2 FQDESV come from the germline V gene (reference sequence). As DNA, the CDR3 is TGTGCCAGCAGCTCCACAGGTGAATCACCCCTCCACTTT. It codes for CASSSTGESPLHF.

This chain uses TRBV6-5 with TRBJ1-1, with a weak D call TRBD1 (6 bases). The CDR3 covers 10 residues. V was trimmed by 8 bases and J by 5 bases, leaving 6 bases between them. Germline CDR1 MNHEY, CDR2 SVGAGI. The chain's CDR3 is CASDRTEAFF. As DNA, the CDR3 is TGTGCCAGCGACAGGACTGAAGCTTTCTTT.

The rearrangement joins TRBV20-1 to TRBJ2-3, with D possibly being TRBD1 (6 bases). This CDR3 has 14 residues. Germline-derived CDR1 and CDR2 are DFQATT and SNEGSKA (reference sequence). The germline V and J ends were trimmed by 3 bases and 1 base, with 11 bases remaining between them. The CDR3 here is CSASIGGGTDTQYF. DNA of the CDR3: TGCAGTGCTAGTATAGGGGGAGGCACAGATACGCAGTATTTT.

This rearrangement joins TRBV30 to TRBJ2-3, with 7 bases aligning to TRBD2. CDR3 size: 15 residues. V dropped 0 bases and J dropped 3; count of bases not matched to a gene: 6. Germline V lookup: CDR1 GTSNPN, CDR2 SVGIG (reference sequence). The CDR3 protein is CAWSVWFSGTDTQYF. CDR3 bases: TGTGCCTGGAGTGTTTGGTTTAGCGGGACAGATACGCAGTATTTT. The full variable domain, rest sourced from reference TRBV30 and TRBJ2-3, is SQTIHQWPATLVQPVGSPLSLECTVEGTSNPNLYWYRQAAGRGLQLLFYSVGIGQISSEVPQNLSASRPQDRQFILSSKKLLLSDSGFYLCAWSVWFSGTDTQYFGPGTRLTVL.

The chain is built from TRBV19 and TRBJ2-7, with a tentative D call TRBD1 (5 bases). Germline-derived CDR1 and CDR2 are LNHDA and SQIVND (reference sequence). CDR3 length: 16 residues. Trimming took off 4 bases at V and 1 base at J, with 17 bases between the two ends. CDR3 loop: CASSKDGQSYSYEQYF. CDR3 nucleotide sequence: TGTGCCAGTAGTAAGGACGGACAAAGCTATTCCTACGAGCAGTACTTC. The full variable domain, completed using reference TRBV19 and TRBJ2-7, is DGGITQSPKYLFRKEGQNVTLSCEQNLNHDAMYWYRQDPGQGLRLIYYSQIVNDFQKGDIAEGYSVSREKKESFPLTVTSAQKNPTAFYLCASSKDGQSYSYEQYFGPGTRLTVT.

V usage is TRBV12-3 or TRBV12-4 and J usage is TRBJ2-3; D might be TRBD2 (5 bases). V lost 8 bases and J 10 bases, leaving 16 bases between the germline ends. The CDR3 is 12 residues long. CDR3 in DNA: TGTGCCAGCGAGGGTCGGGGATCTCCGCAGTATTTT. Protein: CASEGRGSPQYF.

The V call is TRBV6-5, the J call TRBJ2-2; TRBD1 agrees at 9 bases. V lost 5 bases to trimming and J lost 1 base; unmatched junction nucleotides: 2. Germline assignment: CDR1 MNHEY and CDR2 SVGAGI. The CDR3 is 15 amino acids. As DNA, the CDR3 is TGTGCCAGCAGTCCGGGACAGGGGAACACCGGGGAGCTGTTTTTT. It encodes CASSPGQGNTGELFF.

The CDR3 bases are TGTGCCAGCAGTAACGGGACACCCACACGTGAAAAACTGTTTTTT. Residues: CASSNGTPTREKLFF. This rearrangement joins TRBV6-5 to TRBJ1-4; a weak D match, TRBD1 (6 bases). CDR3 length: 15 residues. Germline V gene data show CDR1 as MNHEY and CDR2 as SVGAGI. V lost 5 bases and J lost 7, with 17 bases in between.

Of note for this clone: In the same sample, other DNA sequences code for this CDR3. The chain has TRBV7-3 and TRBJ2-5, with 8 bases aligning to TRBD2. CDR1 SGHTA and CDR2 FQGTGA come from the germline V gene. CDR3 length equals 13 residues. V gave up 2 bases and J gave up 4 bases; unmatched junction bases: 0. The CDR3 is CASSLLAGETQYF. As DNA, the CDR3 is TGTGCCAGCAGCTTACTAGCGGGAGAGACCCAGTACTTC.

The V gene is TRBV29-1, the J gene TRBJ1-2; 8 nucleotides line up with TRBD1. The CDR3 consists of 12 residues. V shed 6 bases, J shed 6 bases, and the junction held 6 bases outside the gene matches. CDR1 is SQVTM, CDR2 ANQGSEA, per germline. CDR3 region: CSVRTGTHGYTF. The CDR3 DNA is TGCAGCGTGAGGACAGGGACCCATGGCTACACCTTC. The whole variable domain, remainder taken from reference TRBV29-1 and TRBJ1-2, is SAVISQKPSRDICQRGTSLTIQCQVDSQVTMMFWYRQQPGQSLTLIATANQGSEATYESGFVIDKFPISRPNLTFSTLTVSNMSPEDSSIYLCSVRTGTHGYTFGSGTRLTVV.

The J gene is TRBJ1-5, the V gene TRBV6-5, with D tentatively TRBD1 (6 bases). Germline CDR1 MNHEY, CDR2 SVGAGI. The CDR3 extends over 15 amino acids. Trimming removed 5 bases from V and 2 bases from J, with 13 bases in between. CDR3 in DNA: TGTGCCAGCAGTAAAATCAGGGGAGGCAATCAGCCCCAGCATTTT. It codes for CASSKIRGGNQPQHF.